Given below is one T cell receptor beta chain in context. Looked up from germline, CDR1 is SNHLY and CDR2 is FYNNEI. The CDR3 totals 15 residues. V lost 3 bases to trimming and J lost 3 bases, with 15 bases between them. Primers: 60 Vbeta forward and 13 Jbeta reverse. Profiling relied on immunoSEQ multiplex PCR, and the TCRdb table lists in-frame clones only, not all of them. Here the sample spans tens of thousands of clones, around 78% being singletons. The source of the sample is a study of cytomegalovirus exposure and HLA in healthy donors. The chain employs TRBV2 and TRBJ2-7; D possibly corresponds to TRBD2 (5 bases). Sequenced sample: PBMCs. The receptor comes from a male donor in good health and CMV-seropositive. DNA for the CDR3: TGTGCCAGCAGTGAGTTTTCGGGAATGGGCTACGAGCAGTACTTC. Protein sequence: CASSEFSGMGYEQYF.